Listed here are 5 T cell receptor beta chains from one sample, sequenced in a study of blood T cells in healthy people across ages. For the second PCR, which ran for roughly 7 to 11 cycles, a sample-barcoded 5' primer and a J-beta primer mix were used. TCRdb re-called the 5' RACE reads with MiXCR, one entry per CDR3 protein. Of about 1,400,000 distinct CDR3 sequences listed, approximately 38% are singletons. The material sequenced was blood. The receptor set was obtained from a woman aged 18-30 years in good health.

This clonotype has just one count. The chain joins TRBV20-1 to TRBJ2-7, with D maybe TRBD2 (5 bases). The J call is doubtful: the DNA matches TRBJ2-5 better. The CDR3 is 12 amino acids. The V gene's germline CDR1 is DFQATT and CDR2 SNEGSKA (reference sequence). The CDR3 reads CSAIRGQETQYF. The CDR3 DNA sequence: TGCAGTGCTATTCGGGGTCAAGAGACCCAGTACTTC.

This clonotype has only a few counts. CDR3 sequence: CASSTGTYGYTF. CDR3 DNA: TGTGCCAGCAGTACAGGGACCTATGGCTACACCTTC. This chain connects TRBV12-3 or TRBV12-4 to TRBJ1-2; D might be TRBD1 (6 bases). This CDR3 has 12 amino acids. The V end was cut by 5 bases, the J end by 4 bases, with 8 bases between.

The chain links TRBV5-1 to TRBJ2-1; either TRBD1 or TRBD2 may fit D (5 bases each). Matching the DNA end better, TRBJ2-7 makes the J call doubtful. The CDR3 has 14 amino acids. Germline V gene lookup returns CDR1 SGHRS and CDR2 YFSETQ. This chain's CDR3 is CASQERGSYNEQYF. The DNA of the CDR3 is TGCGCCAGCCAGGAGAGGGGCTCCTACAATGAGCAGTACTTC.

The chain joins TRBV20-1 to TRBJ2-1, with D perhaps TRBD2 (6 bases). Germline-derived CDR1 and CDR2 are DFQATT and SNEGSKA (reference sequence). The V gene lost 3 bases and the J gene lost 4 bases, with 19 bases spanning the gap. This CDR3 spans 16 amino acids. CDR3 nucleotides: TGCAGTGCTAGGATTCTAGCTCGCGGGATTTACAATGAGCAGTTCTTC. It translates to CSARILARGIYNEQFF.

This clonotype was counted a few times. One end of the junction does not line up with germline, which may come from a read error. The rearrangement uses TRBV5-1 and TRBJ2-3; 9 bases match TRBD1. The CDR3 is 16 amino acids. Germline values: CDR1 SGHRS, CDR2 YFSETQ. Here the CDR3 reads CASSYPRDRDTETQYF. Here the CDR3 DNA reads TGCGCCAGCAGCTACCCCCGGGACAGGGATACAGAAACGCAGTATTTT.